This T cell receptor (beta chain) was recovered during a study of CD8+ T cells in alopecia areata. Once RNA had been extracted, it was reverse transcribed into cDNA to act as the sequencing template. Repertoires were generated with immunoSEQ multiplex PCR, while TCRdb's copy carries only in-frame clones and drops some. This sample has 120,000 to 150,000 clones, with 40% to 50% found just once. Trimming shortened V by 6 bases and J by 1 base, and 18 bases separated the two germline ends. Germline V gene sequence: CDR1 MNHEY, CDR2 SMNVEV (reference sequence). The CDR3 covers 16 residues. This clone was counted only a few times.

V usage is TRBV27 and J usage is TRBJ2-5; the D gene is possibly TRBD1 (6 bases). This TCR derives from a human donor with alopecia areata. The specimen sequenced was CD4+ T cells sorted from blood. Here the CDR3 reads CASRHSPRGFQETQYF. CDR3 sequence (DNA): TGTGCCAGCAGACACTCCCCTAGGGGGTTCCAAGAGACCCAGTACTTC.